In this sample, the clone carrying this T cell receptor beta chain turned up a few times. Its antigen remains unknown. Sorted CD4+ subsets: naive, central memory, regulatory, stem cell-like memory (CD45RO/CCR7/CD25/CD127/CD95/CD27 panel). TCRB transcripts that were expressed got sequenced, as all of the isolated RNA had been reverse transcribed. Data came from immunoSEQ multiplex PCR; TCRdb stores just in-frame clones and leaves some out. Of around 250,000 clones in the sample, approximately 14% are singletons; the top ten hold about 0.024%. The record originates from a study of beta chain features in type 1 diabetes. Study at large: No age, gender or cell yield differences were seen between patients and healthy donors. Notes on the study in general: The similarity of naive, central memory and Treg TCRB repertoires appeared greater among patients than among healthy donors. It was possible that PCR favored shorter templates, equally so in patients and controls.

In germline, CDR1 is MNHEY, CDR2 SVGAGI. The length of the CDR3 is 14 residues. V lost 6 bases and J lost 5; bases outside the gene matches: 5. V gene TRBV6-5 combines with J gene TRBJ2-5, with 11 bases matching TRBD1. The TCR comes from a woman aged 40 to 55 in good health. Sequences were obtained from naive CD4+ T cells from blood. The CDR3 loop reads CASRPDRGQETQYF. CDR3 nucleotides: TGTGCCAGCAGACCGGACAGGGGGCAGGAGACCCAGTACTTC.